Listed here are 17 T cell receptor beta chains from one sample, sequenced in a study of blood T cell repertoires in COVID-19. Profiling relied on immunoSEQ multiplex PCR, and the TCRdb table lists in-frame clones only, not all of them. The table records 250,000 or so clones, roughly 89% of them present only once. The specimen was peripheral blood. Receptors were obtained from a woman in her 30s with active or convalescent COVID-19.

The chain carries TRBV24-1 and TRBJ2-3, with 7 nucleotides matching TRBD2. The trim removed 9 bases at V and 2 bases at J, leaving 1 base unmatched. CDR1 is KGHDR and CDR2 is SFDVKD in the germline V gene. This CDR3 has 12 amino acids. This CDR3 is CATGTTTDTQYF. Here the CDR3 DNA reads TGTGCCACCGGGACTACCACAGATACGCAGTATTTT.

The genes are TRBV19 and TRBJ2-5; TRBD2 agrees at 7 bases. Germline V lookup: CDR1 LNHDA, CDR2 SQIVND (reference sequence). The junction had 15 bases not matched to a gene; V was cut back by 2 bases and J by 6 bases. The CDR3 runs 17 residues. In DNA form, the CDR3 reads TGTGCCAGTAGTATACGGGGGGTAGCCAGAGTAGAAAAGACCCAGTACTTC. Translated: CASSIRGVARVEKTQYF.

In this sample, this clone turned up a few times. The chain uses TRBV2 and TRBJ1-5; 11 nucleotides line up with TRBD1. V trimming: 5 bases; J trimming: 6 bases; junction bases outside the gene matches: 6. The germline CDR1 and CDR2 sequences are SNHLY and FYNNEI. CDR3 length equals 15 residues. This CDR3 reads CASSYRTGGGQPQHF. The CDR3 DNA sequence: TGTGCCAGCAGTTACCGGACAGGGGGCGGTCAGCCCCAGCATTTT.

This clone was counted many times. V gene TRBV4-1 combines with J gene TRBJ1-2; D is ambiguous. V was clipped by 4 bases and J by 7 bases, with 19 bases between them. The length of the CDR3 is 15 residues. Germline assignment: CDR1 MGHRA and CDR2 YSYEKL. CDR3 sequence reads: CASSPSLGSVFGYTF. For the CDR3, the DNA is TGCGCCAGCAGCCCTAGCTTGGGAAGTGTGTTTGGCTACACCTTC.

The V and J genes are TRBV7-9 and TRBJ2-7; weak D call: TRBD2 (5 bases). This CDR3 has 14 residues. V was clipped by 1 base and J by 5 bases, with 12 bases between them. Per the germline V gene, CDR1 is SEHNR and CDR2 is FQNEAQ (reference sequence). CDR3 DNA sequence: TGTGCCAGCAGCTTAGAGGCCCCGGGGAACGAGCAGTACTTC. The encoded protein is CASSLEAPGNEQYF. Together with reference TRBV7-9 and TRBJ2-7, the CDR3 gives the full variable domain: DTGVSQNPRHKITKRGQNVTFRCDPISEHNRLYWYRQTLGQGPEFLTYFQNEAQLEKSRLLSDRFSAERPKGSFSTLEIQRTEQGDSAMYLCASSLEAPGNEQYFGPGTRLTVT.

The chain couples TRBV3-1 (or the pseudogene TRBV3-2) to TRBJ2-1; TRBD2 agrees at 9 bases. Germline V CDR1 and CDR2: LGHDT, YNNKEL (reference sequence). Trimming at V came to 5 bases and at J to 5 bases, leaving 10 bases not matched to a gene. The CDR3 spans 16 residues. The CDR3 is CASSARGGGGNNEQFF. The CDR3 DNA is TGTGCCAGCAGCGCCCGCGGGGGGGGAGGGAACAATGAGCAGTTCTTC.

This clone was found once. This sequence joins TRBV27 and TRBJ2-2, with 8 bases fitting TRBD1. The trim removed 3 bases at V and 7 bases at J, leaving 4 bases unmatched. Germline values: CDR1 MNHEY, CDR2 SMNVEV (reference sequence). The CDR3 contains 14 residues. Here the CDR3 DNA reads TGTGCCAGCAGTTTTGGGACAGGTGTCGGGGAGCTGTTTTTT. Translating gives CASSFGTGVGELFF.

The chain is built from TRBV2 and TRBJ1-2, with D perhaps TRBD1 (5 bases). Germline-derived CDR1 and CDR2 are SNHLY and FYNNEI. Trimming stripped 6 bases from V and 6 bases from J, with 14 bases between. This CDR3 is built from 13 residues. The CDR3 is CASSGDGGNGYTF. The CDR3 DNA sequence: TGTGCCAGCAGCGGTGACGGGGGGAATGGCTACACCTTC. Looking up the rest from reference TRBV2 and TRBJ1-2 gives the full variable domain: EPEVTQTPSHQVTQMGQEVILRCVPISNHLYFYWYRQILGQKVEFLVSFYNNEISEKSEIFDDQFSVERPDGSNFTLKIRSTKLEDSAMYFCASSGDGGNGYTFGSGTRLTVV.

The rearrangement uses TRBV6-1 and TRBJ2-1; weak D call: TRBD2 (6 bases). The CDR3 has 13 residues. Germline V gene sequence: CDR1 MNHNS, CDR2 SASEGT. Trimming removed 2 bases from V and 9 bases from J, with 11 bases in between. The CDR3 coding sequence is TGTGCCAGCAGTGAAAGGTTGGAGGGTGAGCAGTTCTTC. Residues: CASSERLEGEQFF.

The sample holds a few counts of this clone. The CDR3 bases are TGCGCCAGCAGCCAAGACCCAGGGGGCTGGAACACTGAAGCTTTCTTT. This encodes CASSQDPGGWNTEAFF. The chain combines TRBV4-3 with TRBJ1-1; TRBD1 matches at 8 bases. Germline V gives CDR1 LGHNA, CDR2 YSLEER. Trimming removed 0 bases from V and 1 base from J; junction bases left unmatched: 4. The CDR3 covers 16 residues.

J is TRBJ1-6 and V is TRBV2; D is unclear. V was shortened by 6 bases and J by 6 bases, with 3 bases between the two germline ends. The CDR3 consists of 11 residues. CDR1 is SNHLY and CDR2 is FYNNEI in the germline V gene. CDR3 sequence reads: CASSVNSPLHF. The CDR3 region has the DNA TGTGCCAGCAGCGTTAATTCACCCCTCCACTTT.

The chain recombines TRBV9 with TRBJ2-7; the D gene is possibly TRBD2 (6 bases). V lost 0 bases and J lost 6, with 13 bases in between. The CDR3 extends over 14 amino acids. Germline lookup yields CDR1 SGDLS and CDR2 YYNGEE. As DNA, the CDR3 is TGTGCCAGCAGCGTAGCGGAGACTAGTGTCGAGCAGTACTTC. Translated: CASSVAETSVEQYF. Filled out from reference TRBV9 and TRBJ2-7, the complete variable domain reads DSGVTQTPKHLITATGQRVTLRCSPRSGDLSVYWYQQSLDQGLQFLIQYYNGEERAKGNILERFSAQQFPDLHSELNLSSLELGDSALYFCASSVAETSVEQYFGPGTRLTVT.

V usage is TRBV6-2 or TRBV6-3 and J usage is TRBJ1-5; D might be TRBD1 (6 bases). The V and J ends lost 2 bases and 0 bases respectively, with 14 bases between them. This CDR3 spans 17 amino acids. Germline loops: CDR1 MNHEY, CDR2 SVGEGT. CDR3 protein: CASSYPRGAYSNQPQHF. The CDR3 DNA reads TGTGCCAGCAGTTACCCCCGGGGGGCCTATAGCAATCAGCCCCAGCATTTT.

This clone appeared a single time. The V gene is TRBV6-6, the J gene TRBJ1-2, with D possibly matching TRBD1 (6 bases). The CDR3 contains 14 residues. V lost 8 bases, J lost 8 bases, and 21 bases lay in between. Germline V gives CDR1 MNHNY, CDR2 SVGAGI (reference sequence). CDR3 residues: CASWPDRPAGGYTF. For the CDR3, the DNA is TGTGCCAGCTGGCCCGACAGGCCCGCCGGGGGCTACACCTTC.

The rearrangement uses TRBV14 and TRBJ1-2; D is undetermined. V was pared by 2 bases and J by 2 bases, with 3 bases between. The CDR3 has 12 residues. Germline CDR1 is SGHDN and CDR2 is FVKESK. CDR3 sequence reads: CASSQQNYGYTF. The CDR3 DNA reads TGTGCCAGCAGCCAACAAAACTATGGCTACACCTTC.

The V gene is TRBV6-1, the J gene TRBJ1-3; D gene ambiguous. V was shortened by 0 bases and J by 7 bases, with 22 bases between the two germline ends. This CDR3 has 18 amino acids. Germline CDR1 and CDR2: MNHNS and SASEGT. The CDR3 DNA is TGTGCCAGCAGTGAAGCCCTCCTTACGACCTCCCTTAGCAACACCATATATTTT. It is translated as CASSEALLTTSLSNTIYF.

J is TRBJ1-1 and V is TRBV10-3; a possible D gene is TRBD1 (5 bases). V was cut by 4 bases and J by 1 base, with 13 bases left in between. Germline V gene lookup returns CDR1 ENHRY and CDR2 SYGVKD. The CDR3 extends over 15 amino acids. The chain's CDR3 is CAISGWGDENTEAFF. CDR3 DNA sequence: TGTGCCATCAGTGGATGGGGCGACGAGAACACTGAAGCTTTCTTT.